The TCR beta chain described here comes from a study of response to subunit inactivated influenza vaccine. TCRdb used MiXCR to reprocess the RT-PCR reads, holding one entry per CDR3 protein. The table lists just under 550,000 distinct CDR3 sequences, approximately 22% of them singletons. The same sample was also studied in work on T cells expressing NK-cell markers. That work contributes: TCR beta cDNA was made by 5'RACE template switching with UMIs. Sequencing of TCR beta repertoires drew on sorted CD3+CD56+NKG2C+, CD3+CD56+NKG2C- and CD3+CD56-NKG2C+ T cells. Just one sequenced donor of eight was HCMV-seronegative, while seven were seropositive. The study found these clonotypes also leading the CD3+CD56-NKG2C+ fraction in a few donors.

The clonotype comes from a man in his fifties who received an inactivated influenza vaccine. Sequencing was performed on CD4+ T cells sorted from PBMCs, taken roughly 12 days after vaccination.

The DNA for the CDR3 is TGTGCCAGCAATAGCGACGGCTACTATGGCTACACCTTC. It specifies CASNSDGYYGYTF. The chain has TRBV2 and TRBJ1-2; D uncertain. The CDR3 covers 13 residues. The V end lost 7 bases, the J end lost 3 bases, and 12 bases lay between the germline ends. Germline V CDR1 and CDR2: SNHLY, FYNNEI.